This T cell receptor (beta chain) originates from a study of T-cell reconstitution after alpha-beta-depleted transplantation in children (dated by TCRdb to 2015 to 2016). Concerning the study at large: Using TCR repertoire profiling, the study followed T-cell immune reconstitution in a quantitative way in children after TCRalphabeta/CD19-depleted allogeneic hematopoietic cell transplantation.

CDR3 length: 19 amino acids, cysteine to phenylalanine. Just CDR3 DNA is preserved here, 57 bases in frame from base 1. CDR1 and CDR2, per the germline V gene, are SGHRS and YFSETQ. A distance of 16 bases separates the germline ends of V and J, which lose 0 bases and 0 bases respectively. This specimen's treatment or condition label, interpreted: allogeneic hematopoietic cell transplantation with graft depleted of TCRalphabeta T cells and CD19 B cells. TCRalphabeta/CD19-depleted allogeneic hematopoietic cell grafts were given to the transplant recipients, all of whom were children. The library came from PCR. Reads for this sample came from an Illumina HiSeq 2500. TCR libraries were prepared with molecular barcoding, using unique molecular identifiers to normalize TCRbeta repertoire quantification. TCRdb reanalyzed the raw reads on its own, using fastp at Q25 for trimming and MiXCR for clone calling, and kept in-frame beta chains. One record per CDR3 amino acid sequence lists the most common genes and DNA. The sample contains about 980,000 distinct CDR3 sequences, about 29% of them found a single time. The biggest ten clones account for over 25% of the sample.

Concerning this clonotype itself: Its antigen specificity is not known. Per-base quality was not reported, and no clone a single base away is much larger than it.

Study-wide findings and limitations: Over the following months the frequencies of hyperexpanded clones went down, and after one year T-cell counts and TCRbeta diversity were mostly credited to newly produced T cells. The apparently early alphabetaT-cell count recovery about two months after transplant was reportedly dependent on only several hundred rapidly expanded clones derived from non-depleted graft cells. The high TCRbeta diversity at day 60 in some patients was ascribed to recipient T cells and intrathymic progenitors that had survived conditioning.

The sequence joins TRBV5-1 to TRBJ2-6; a tentative D call is TRBD2 (5 bases match). The source of this sequence is a boy under two years old who had a stem cell transplant for SCID, so the T cells may come from the graft donor. The starting material was PBMCs, mostly from graft donor cells, obtained 360 days after TCRalphabeta/CD19-depleted stem cell transplant. The CDR3 in this case is CASSLGGILLRSGANVLTF. The DNA sequence is TGCGCCAGCAGCTTGGGAGGGATTCTACTCCGCTCTGGGGCCAACGTCCTGACTTTC.